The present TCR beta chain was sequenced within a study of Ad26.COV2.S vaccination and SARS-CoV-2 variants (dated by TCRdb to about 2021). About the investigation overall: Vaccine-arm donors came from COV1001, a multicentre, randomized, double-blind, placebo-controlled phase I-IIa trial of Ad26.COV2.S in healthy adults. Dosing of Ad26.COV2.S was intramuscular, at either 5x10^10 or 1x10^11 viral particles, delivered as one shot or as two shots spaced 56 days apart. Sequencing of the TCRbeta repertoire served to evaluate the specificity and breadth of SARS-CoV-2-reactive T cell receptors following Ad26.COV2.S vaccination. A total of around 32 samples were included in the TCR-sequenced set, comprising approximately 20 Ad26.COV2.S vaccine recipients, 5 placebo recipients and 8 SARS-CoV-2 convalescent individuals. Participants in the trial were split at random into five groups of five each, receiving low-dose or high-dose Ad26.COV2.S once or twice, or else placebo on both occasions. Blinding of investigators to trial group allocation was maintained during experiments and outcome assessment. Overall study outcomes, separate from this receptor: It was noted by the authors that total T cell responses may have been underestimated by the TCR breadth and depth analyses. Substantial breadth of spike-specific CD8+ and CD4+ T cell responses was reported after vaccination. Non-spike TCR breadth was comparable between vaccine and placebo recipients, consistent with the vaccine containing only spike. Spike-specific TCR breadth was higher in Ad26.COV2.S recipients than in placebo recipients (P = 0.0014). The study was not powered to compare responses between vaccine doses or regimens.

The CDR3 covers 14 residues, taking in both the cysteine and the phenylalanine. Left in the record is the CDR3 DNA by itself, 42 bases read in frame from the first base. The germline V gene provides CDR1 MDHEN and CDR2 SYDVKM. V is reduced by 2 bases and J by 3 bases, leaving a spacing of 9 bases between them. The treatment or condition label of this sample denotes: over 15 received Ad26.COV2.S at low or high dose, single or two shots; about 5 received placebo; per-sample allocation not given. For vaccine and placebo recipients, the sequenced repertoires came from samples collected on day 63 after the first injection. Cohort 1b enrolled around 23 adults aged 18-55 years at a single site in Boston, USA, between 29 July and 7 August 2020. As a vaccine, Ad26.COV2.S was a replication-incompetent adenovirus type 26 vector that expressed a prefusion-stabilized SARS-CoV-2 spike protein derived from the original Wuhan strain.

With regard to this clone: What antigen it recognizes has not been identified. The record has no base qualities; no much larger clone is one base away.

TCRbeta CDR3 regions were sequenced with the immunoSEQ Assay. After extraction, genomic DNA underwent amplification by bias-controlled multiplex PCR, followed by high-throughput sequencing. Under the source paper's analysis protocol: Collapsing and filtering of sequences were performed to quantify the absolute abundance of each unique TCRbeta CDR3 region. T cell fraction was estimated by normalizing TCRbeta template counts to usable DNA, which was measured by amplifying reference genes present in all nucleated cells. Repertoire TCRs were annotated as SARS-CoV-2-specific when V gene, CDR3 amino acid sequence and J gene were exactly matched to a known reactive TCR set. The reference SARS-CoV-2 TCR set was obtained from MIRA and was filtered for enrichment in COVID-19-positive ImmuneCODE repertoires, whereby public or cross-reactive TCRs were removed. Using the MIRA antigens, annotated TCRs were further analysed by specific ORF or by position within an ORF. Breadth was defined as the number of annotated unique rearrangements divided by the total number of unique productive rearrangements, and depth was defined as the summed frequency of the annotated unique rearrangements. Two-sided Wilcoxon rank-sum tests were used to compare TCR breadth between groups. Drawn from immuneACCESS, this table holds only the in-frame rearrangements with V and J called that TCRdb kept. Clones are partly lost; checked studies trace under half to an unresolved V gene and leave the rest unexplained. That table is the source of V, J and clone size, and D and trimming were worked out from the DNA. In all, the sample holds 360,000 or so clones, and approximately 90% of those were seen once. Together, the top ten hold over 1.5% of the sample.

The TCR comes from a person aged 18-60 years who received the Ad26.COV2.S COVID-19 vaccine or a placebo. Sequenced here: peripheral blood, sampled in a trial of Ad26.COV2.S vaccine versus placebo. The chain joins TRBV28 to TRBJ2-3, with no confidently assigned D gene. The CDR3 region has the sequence CASSLGLLTDTQYF. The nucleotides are TGTGCCAGCAGTTTAGGTCTGTTGACAGATACGCAGTATTTT.